This T cell receptor beta chain was sequenced for a study of blood T cell repertoires in COVID-19. Turning to the study itself: There were acute and convalescent COVID-19 samples, and they came from the United States, Italy and Spain. T cells, B-cell-depleted T cells, or PBMCs supplied cDNA or gDNA.

Generated by immunoSEQ multiplex PCR, the TCRdb table keeps only in-frame clones and is missing some. In the table there are around 480,000 clones, 88% of which are singletons. Seattle's enrolled individuals joined amid active infection and were then monitored longitudinally. The CDR3 loop spans 15 amino acids. Per the germline V gene, CDR1 is SGHDT and CDR2 is YYEEEE. The J segment lost 3 bases and the V segment lost 4 bases, leaving 4 bases of the junction unmatched. The sample taken for sequencing was peripheral blood. The chain is built from TRBV5-6 and TRBJ2-2, with 9 bases fitting TRBD1. The sequence came from a woman in her 50s with COVID-19, enrolled during active disease. The CDR3 loop reads CASSLRTGDTGELFF. CDR3 in DNA: TGTGCCAGCAGCCTACGGACAGGGGACACCGGGGAGCTGTTTTTT.